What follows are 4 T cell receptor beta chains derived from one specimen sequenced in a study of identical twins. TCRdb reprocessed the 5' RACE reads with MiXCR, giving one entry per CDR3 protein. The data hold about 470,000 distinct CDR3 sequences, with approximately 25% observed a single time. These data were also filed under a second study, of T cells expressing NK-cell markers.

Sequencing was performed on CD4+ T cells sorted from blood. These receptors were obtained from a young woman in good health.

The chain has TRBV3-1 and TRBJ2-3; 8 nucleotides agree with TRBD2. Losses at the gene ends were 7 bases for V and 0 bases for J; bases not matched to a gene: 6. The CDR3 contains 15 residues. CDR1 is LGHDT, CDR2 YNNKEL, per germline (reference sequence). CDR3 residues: CASTAAGGSTDTQYF. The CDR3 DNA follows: TGTGCCAGCACCGCCGCGGGGGGAAGCACAGATACGCAGTATTTT.

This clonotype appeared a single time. The CDR3 here is CASSLTQAAEAFF. CDR3 sequence (DNA): TGTGCCAGCAGCCTTACACAGGCCGCTGAAGCTTTCTTT. V gene TRBV9 combines with J gene TRBJ1-1; a weak D match, TRBD1 (5 bases). Germline V lookup: CDR1 SGDLS, CDR2 YYNGEE. The CDR3 extends over 13 amino acids. V was clipped by 4 bases and J by 6 bases, with 13 bases between them.

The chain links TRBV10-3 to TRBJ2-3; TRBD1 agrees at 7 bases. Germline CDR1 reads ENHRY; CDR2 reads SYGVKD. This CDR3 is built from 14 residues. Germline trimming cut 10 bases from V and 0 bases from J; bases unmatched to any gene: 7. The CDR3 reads CATTPGQSTDTQYF. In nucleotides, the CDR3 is TGTGCCACCACACCGGGACAGAGCACAGATACGCAGTATTTT.

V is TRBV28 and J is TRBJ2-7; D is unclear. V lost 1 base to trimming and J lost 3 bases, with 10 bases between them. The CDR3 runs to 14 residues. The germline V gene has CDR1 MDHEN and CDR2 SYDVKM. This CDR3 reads CASSLSTGYYEQYF. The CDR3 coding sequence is TGTGCCAGCAGTTTATCTACGGGTTACTACGAGCAGTACTTC.